The 21 T cell receptor beta chains below all came from one sample that was sequenced in a study of T cells after somatic rescue of genetic block. Profiled with immunoSEQ multiplex PCR; TCRdb holds only in-frame clones, not every one. The sample lists tens of thousands of clones, approximately 91% seen once, with roughly 2.9% in the top ten. Input material: peripheral blood mononuclear cells (PBMCs). The receptors were sampled from a man aged 30-40 years.

The chain combines TRBV28 with TRBJ2-2, with D tentatively TRBD1 or TRBD2 (7 bases each). V was cut by 2 bases and J by 7 bases, with 11 bases left in between. The germline V gene has CDR1 MDHEN and CDR2 SYDVKM. This CDR3 spans 14 amino acids. Here the CDR3 DNA reads TGTGCCAGCAGTTTACAGGGGGGGAACGGGGAGCTGTTTTTT. Amino acids: CASSLQGGNGELFF.

Details on this clone: At one of its ends the junction is not consistent with the germline gene, which may arise from a read error. The chain uses TRBV11-1 and TRBJ2-7; TRBD1 matches 7 bases. Germline V CDR1 and CDR2: SGHAT, FQDESV (reference sequence). The CDR3 sequence is 13 residues long. The CDR3 DNA reads as TGTGCCAGCAGTTTAGGGGGCGACTACGAGCAGTACTTC. It yields the protein CASSLGGDYEQYF.

Only one count was recorded for this clone. The chain carries TRBV5-1 and TRBJ2-7; 9 positions agree with TRBD1. Germline V CDR1 and CDR2: SGHRS, YFSETQ. This CDR3 spans 20 amino acids. V gave up 2 bases and J gave up 3 bases; unmatched junction bases: 21. The CDR3 is CASSLTAGTGHREVNYEQYF. CDR3 DNA sequence: TGCGCCAGCAGCTTAACTGCCGGGACAGGGCACCGGGAGGTAAACTACGAGCAGTACTTC. Drawing the rest from reference TRBV5-1 and TRBJ2-7, the complete variable domain is KAGVTQTPRYLIKTRGQQVTLSCSPISGHRSVSWYQQTPGQGLQFLFEYFSETQRNKGNFPGRFSGRQFSNSRSEMNVSTLELGDSALYLCASSLTAGTGHREVNYEQYFGPGTRLTVT.

The chain combines TRBV11-2 with TRBJ1-6; TRBD1 might be the D (5 bases). V dropped 3 bases and J dropped 9 bases, with 9 bases sitting between them. Germline V gene data show CDR1 as SGHAT and CDR2 as FQNNGV. CDR3 length equals 13 residues. This chain's CDR3 is CASSFGGASPLHF. The CDR3 DNA follows: TGTGCCAGCAGCTTTGGGGGAGCTTCACCCCTCCACTTT. Supplemented by reference TRBV11-2 and TRBJ1-6, the full variable domain reads EAGVAQSPRYKIIEKRQSVAFWCNPISGHATLYWYQQILGQGPKLLIQFQNNGVVDDSQLPKDRFSAERLKGVDSTLKIQPAKLEDSAVYLCASSFGGASPLHFGNGTRLTVT.

This clone was detected only once. The genes are TRBV28 and TRBJ1-2, with 7 bases aligning to TRBD1. This CDR3 has 15 amino acids. V lost 3 bases, J lost 2 bases, and 6 bases stayed unmatched. Germline lookup yields CDR1 MDHEN and CDR2 SYDVKM. CDR3 sequence: CASSFSQGGNYGYTF. The CDR3 coding sequence is TGTGCCAGCAGTTTCTCCCAAGGGGGCAACTATGGCTACACCTTC.

The chain recombines TRBV7-2 with TRBJ2-1; 11 bases fit TRBD2. CDR3 length equals 15 residues. Germline V gives CDR1 SGHTA, CDR2 FQGNSA. The junction had 7 bases not matched to a gene; V was cut back by 8 bases and J by 4 bases. This chain's CDR3 is CASPSTSGEYNEQFF. CDR3 sequence (DNA): TGTGCCAGCCCTTCGACTAGCGGGGAATACAATGAGCAGTTCTTC.

V and J are TRBV5-4 and TRBJ2-5, with 9 bases aligning to TRBD1. The CDR3 has 14 residues. With V trimmed by 4 bases and J by 8 bases, 9 bases remained unmatched. CDR1 SGHNT and CDR2 YYREEE come from the germline V gene (reference sequence). The CDR3 coding sequence is TGTGCCAGCAGCGCAAGACAGGGGGGGGGAACCCAGTACTTC. This codes for CASSARQGGGTQYF.

In DNA, the CDR3 is TGTGCCAGCAGCGCTGAGGACAGCAACAATGAGCAGTTCTTC. It yields the protein CASSAEDSNNEQFF. The J gene is TRBJ2-1, the V gene TRBV9, with D perhaps matching TRBD1 (6 bases). V was clipped by 3 bases and J by 5 bases, with 12 bases between them. Germline values: CDR1 SGDLS, CDR2 YYNGEE. This CDR3 comprises 14 residues.

The V and J genes are TRBV7-2 and TRBJ1-1, with 10 bases matching TRBD1. The CDR3 runs 15 residues. Trimming took 4 bases from V and 5 from J; bases not matched to a gene: 7. Germline CDR1 SGHTA, CDR2 FQGNSA. The CDR3 region is CASSSRDRGMTEAFF. The CDR3 region has the DNA TGTGCCAGCAGCTCCCGGGACAGGGGTATGACTGAAGCTTTCTTT.

This clone was found once. The chain is built from TRBV7-9 and TRBJ1-3, with D perhaps TRBD1 (6 bases). Trimming stripped 1 base from V and 2 bases from J, with 12 bases between. This CDR3 spans 16 amino acids. The germline V gene has CDR1 SEHNR and CDR2 FQNEAQ (reference sequence). CDR3 residues: CASSLGRNRAGNTIYF. The CDR3 DNA sequence: TGTGCCAGCAGCTTAGGCCGGAACAGGGCTGGAAACACCATATATTTT.

V gene TRBV7-2 combines with J gene TRBJ1-3, with TRBD1 identical over 10 bases. The germline gives CDR1 SGHTA, CDR2 FQGNSA. The length of the CDR3 is 16 residues. The V gene end was trimmed by 6 bases and the J gene end by 2 bases; junction bases not matched to a gene: 7. DNA for the CDR3: TGTGCCAGCAGTAAAAACGGACAGGGGGCTGGAAACACCATATATTTT. Protein sequence: CASSKNGQGAGNTIYF. The full variable domain, rest sourced from reference TRBV7-2 and TRBJ1-3, is GAGVSQSPSNKVTEKGKDVELRCDPISGHTALYWYRQSLGQGLEFLIYFQGNSAPDKSGLPSDRFSAERTGGSVSTLTIQRTQQEDSAVYLCASSKNGQGAGNTIYFGEGSWLTVV.

The rearrangement joins TRBV10-3 to TRBJ2-1; D might be TRBD1 (6 bases). The CDR3 has 17 residues. The V end lost 6 bases, the J end lost 2 bases, and 20 bases lay between the germline ends. Germline V gene sequence: CDR1 ENHRY, CDR2 SYGVKD. The CDR3 nucleotides are TGTGCCATCAGCCCAGGGGCCGGACGATATCCCTACAATGAGCAGTTCTTC. It specifies CAISPGAGRYPYNEQFF.

The V gene is TRBV19, the J gene TRBJ2-7; 9 bases are shared with TRBD1. In germline, CDR1 is LNHDA, CDR2 SQIVND (reference sequence). J lost 3 bases, V lost 3 bases, and 6 bases had no gene match. This CDR3 region has 15 residues. CDR3 DNA sequence: TGTGCCAGTAGTATCGAGGGACAGGGTGTCTACGAGCAGTACTTC. Translation gives CASSIEGQGVYEQYF. The full variable domain, rest sourced from reference TRBV19 and TRBJ2-7, is DGGITQSPKYLFRKEGQNVTLSCEQNLNHDAMYWYRQDPGQGLRLIYYSQIVNDFQKGDIAEGYSVSREKKESFPLTVTSAQKNPTAFYLCASSIEGQGVYEQYFGPGTRLTVT.

Here the CDR3 reads CASSSNGPRDSQYF. CDR3 in DNA: TGTGCCAGCAGCTCGAACGGACCCCGGGACTCGCAGTACTTC. V gene TRBV7-2 combines with J gene TRBJ2-7, with a possible D match to TRBD2 (6 bases). The CDR3 totals 14 residues. Germline loops: CDR1 SGHTA, CDR2 FQGNSA. V shed 4 bases and J shed 9 bases, with 19 bases lying between them.

The chain joins TRBV7-9 to TRBJ2-5; D not certain. Looked up from germline, CDR1 is SEHNR and CDR2 is FQNEAQ (reference sequence). The CDR3 has 16 amino acids. With 5 bases removed from V and 3 bases from J, the gap between germline ends came to 19 bases. The CDR3 region is CASSQTYSGPEETQYF. The CDR3, as DNA: TGTGCCAGCAGCCAGACCTATTCTGGCCCCGAAGAGACCCAGTACTTC. Full variable domain (rest looked up from reference TRBV7-9 and TRBJ2-5): DTGVSQNPRHKITKRGQNVTFRCDPISEHNRLYWYRQTLGQGPEFLTYFQNEAQLEKSRLLSDRFSAERPKGSFSTLEIQRTEQGDSAMYLCASSQTYSGPEETQYFGPGTRLLVL.

The V and J genes are TRBV2 and TRBJ2-7; a possible D gene is TRBD1 (5 bases). From germline, CDR1 is SNHLY and CDR2 FYNNEI. This CDR3 has 17 amino acids. V lost 3 bases and J lost 6, with 24 bases in between. CDR3 loop: CASSEPLHGQGTSEQYF. In nucleotides, the CDR3 is TGTGCCAGCAGTGAGCCCCTCCATGGGCAGGGCACCTCCGAGCAGTACTTC.

The rearrangement uses TRBV2 and TRBJ2-1; 10 bases map to TRBD2. With V trimmed by 7 bases and J by 7 bases, 10 bases remained unmatched. Germline loops: CDR1 SNHLY, CDR2 FYNNEI. This CDR3 has 15 residues. The CDR3 sequence is CASNPLAGVNNEQFF. The CDR3 region has the DNA TGTGCCAGCAATCCCCTAGCGGGGGTGAATAATGAGCAGTTCTTC.

This clone showed up just a few times. The chain uses TRBV14 and TRBJ2-7, with D perhaps given as TRBD1 or TRBD2 (5 bases each). CDR3 length: 14 amino acids. Trimming took 0 bases from V and 6 from J, leaving 12 bases between them. The germline gives CDR1 SGHDN, CDR2 FVKESK. CDR3 residues: CASSQEWGSGEQYF. In nucleotides, the CDR3 is TGTGCCAGCAGCCAAGAGTGGGGGTCCGGCGAGCAGTACTTC.

The chain recombines TRBV11-3 with TRBJ2-1, with 9 bases identical to TRBD2. Trimming at V came to 5 bases and at J to 4 bases, leaving 6 bases not matched to a gene. CDR3 length equals 15 residues. The germline V gene encodes CDR1 SGHNT and CDR2 YENEEA. In nucleotides, the CDR3 is TGTGCCAGCAGCCAAGGGACTAGCAGATACAATGAGCAGTTCTTC. Translating gives CASSQGTSRYNEQFF. Combining the CDR3 with reference TRBV11-3 and TRBJ2-1 gives the whole variable domain EAGVVQSPRYKIIEKKQPVAFWCNPISGHNTLYWYLQNLGQGPELLIRYENEEAVDDSQLPKDRFSAERLKGVDSTLKIQPAELGDSAVYLCASSQGTSRYNEQFFGPGTRLTVL.

This rearrangement joins TRBV18 to TRBJ1-1; D ambiguous. V lost 2 bases and J lost 5, with 12 bases in between. Looked up from germline, CDR1 is KGHSH and CDR2 is LQKENI. The length of the CDR3 is 14 residues. CDR3 in amino acids: CASSPTGIETEAFF. CDR3 sequence (DNA): TGTGCCAGCTCACCAACGGGGATAGAGACTGAAGCTTTCTTT.

The genes are TRBV5-4 and TRBJ1-2, with D unclear. V was shortened by 4 bases and J by 5 bases, with 9 bases between the two germline ends. The V gene's germline CDR1 is SGHNT and CDR2 YYREEE (reference sequence). This CDR3 spans 12 amino acids. The CDR3: CASSPGRYGYTF. In DNA, the CDR3 is TGTGCCAGCAGCCCTGGAAGATATGGCTACACCTTC.